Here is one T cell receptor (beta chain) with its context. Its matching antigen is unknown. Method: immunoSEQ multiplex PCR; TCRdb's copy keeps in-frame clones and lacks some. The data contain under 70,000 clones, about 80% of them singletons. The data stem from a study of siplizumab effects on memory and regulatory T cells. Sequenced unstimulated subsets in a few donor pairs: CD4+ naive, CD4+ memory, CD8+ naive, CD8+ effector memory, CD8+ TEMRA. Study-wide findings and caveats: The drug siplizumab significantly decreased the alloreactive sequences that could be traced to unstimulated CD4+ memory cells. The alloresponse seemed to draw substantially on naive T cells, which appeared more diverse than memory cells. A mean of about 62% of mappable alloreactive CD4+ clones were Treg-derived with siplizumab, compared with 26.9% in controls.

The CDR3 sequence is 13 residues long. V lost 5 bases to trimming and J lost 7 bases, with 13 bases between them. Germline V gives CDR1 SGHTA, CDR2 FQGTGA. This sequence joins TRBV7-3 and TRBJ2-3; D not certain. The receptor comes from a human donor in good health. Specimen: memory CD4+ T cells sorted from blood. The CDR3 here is CASSLQETHTQYF. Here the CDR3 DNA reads TGTGCCAGCAGCCTCCAGGAGACGCATACGCAGTATTTT.